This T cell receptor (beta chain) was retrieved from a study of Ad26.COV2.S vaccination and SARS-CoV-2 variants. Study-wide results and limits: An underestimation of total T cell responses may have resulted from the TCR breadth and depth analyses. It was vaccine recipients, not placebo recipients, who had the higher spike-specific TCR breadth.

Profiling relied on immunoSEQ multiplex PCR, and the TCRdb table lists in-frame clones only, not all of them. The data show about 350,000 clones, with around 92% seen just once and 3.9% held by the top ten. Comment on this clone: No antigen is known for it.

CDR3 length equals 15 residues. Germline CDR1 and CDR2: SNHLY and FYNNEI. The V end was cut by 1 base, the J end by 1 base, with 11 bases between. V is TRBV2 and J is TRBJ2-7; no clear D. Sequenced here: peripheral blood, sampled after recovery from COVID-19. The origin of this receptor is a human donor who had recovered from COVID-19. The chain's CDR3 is CASSEEPLVSYEQYF. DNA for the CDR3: TGTGCCAGCAGTGAAGAACCGTTGGTATCCTACGAGCAGTACTTC.